This T cell receptor (beta chain) was sequenced for a study of CD8 T cells in Susac syndrome. Study observations and caveats: The study's TCR sequencing and HLA analysis drew on a certain number of individuals. That number was acknowledged as relatively small.

Remarks on this clonotype: The antigen remains unidentified.

This CDR3 region has 16 residues. From germline, CDR1 is SGHRS and CDR2 YFSETQ. V dropped 4 bases and J dropped 8 bases, with 21 bases sitting between them. An amount of RNA that ranged from about 0.45 to 1 ug was reverse transcribed with random hexamers. Multiplex immunoSEQ PCR targeted 54 Vbeta and 13 Jbeta TCR beta segments. TCRdb fed the immunoSEQ multiplex PCR reads into MiXCR, producing one record per CDR3 protein. The table records 200,000 to 250,000 distinct CDR3 sequences, about 90% of them present only once. Stable or active relapsing-remitting multiple sclerosis, untreated and meeting revised McDonald criteria, defined the controls.

The origin of this receptor is a human donor with multiple sclerosis. The sequenced sample consisted of CD8+ T cells from PBMCs. J is TRBJ1-4 and V is TRBV5-1; D is possibly TRBD1 (6 bases). The CDR3 reads CASSPGNREGTEKLFF. Written as DNA, the CDR3 is TGCGCCAGCAGCCCAGGAAACAGGGAAGGAACCGAAAAACTGTTTTTT.